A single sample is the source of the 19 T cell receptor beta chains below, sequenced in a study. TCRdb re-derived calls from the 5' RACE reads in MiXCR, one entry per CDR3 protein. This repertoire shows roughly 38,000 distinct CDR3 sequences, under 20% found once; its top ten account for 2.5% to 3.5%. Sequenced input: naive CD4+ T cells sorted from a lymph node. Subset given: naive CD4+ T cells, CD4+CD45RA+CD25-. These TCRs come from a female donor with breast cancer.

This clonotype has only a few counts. CDR3 in amino acids: CASSLGGLAGDLSYNEQFF. CDR3 bases: TGTGCCAGCAGCTTAGGGGGACTAGCGGGGGACCTCTCCTACAATGAGCAGTTCTTC. This chain uses TRBV7-9 with TRBJ2-1, with TRBD2 matching over 14 bases. CDR1 is SEHNR, CDR2 FQNEAQ, per germline (reference sequence). V shed 1 base, J shed 0 bases, and the junction held 5 bases outside the gene matches. There are 19 residues in the CDR3.

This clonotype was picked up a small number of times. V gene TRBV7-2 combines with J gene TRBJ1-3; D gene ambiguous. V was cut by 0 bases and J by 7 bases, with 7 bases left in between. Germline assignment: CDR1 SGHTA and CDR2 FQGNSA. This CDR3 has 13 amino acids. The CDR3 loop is CASSLAGFNTIYF. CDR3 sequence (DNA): TGTGCCAGCAGCTTAGCGGGGTTTAACACCATATATTTT. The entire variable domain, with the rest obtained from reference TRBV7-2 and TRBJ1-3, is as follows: GAGVSQSPSNKVTEKGKDVELRCDPISGHTALYWYRQSLGQGLEFLIYFQGNSAPDKSGLPSDRFSAERTGGSVSTLTIQRTQQEDSAVYLCASSLAGFNTIYFGEGSWLTVV.

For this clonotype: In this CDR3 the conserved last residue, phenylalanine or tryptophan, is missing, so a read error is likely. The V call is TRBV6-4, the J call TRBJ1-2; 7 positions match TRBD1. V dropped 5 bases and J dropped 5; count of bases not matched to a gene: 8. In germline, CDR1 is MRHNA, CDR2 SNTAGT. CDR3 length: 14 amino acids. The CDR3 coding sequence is TGTGCCAGCAGTCGACAGGGACCCTATTATGGCTACACCTGC. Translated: CASSRQGPYYGYTC.

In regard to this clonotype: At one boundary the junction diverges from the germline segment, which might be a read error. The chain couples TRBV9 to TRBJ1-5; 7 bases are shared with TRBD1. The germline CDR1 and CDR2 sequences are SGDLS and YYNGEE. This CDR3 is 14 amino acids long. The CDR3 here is CASSPGTVNQPRHF. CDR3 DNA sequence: TGTGCCAGCAGCCCTGGGACAGTAAATCAGCCCCGGCATTTT.

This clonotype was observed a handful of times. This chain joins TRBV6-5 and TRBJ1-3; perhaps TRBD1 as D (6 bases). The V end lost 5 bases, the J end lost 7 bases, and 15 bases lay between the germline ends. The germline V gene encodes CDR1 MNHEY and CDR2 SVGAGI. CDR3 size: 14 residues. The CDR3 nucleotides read TGTGCCAGCAGTAACGGGGGCTCTCGGAACACCATATATTTT. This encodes CASSNGGSRNTIYF.

The CDR3 DNA reads TGTGCCAGCAGCTTACTAAGCGGGGCTAGCACAGATACGCAGTATTTT. This sequence encodes CASSLLSGASTDTQYF. The rearrangement links TRBV7-8 to TRBJ2-3; 7 positions match TRBD2. The CDR3 totals 16 residues. The germline V gene has CDR1 SGHVS and CDR2 FQNEAQ. With 2 bases clipped from V and 0 bases from J, the junction kept 5 bases outside the gene matches.

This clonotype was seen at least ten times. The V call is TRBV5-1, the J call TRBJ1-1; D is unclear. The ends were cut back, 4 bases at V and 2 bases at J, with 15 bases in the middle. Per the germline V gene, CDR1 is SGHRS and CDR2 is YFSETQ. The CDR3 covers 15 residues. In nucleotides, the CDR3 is TGCGCCAGCAGCGAGACCAGACGGGCAAACACTGAAGCTTTCTTT. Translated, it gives CASSETRRANTEAFF.

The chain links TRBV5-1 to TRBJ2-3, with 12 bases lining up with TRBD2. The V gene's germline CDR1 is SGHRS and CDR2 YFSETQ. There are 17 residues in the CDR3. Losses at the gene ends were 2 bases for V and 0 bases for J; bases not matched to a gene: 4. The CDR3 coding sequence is TGCGCCAGCAGCTTCGAGACTAGCGGGGGAAGCACAGATACGCAGTATTTT. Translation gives CASSFETSGGSTDTQYF.

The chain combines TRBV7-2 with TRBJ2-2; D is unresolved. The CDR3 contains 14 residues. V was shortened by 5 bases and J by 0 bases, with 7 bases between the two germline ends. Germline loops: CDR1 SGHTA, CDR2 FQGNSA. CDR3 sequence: CASSPTTNTGELFF. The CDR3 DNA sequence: TGTGCCAGCAGCCCGACAACGAACACCGGGGAGCTGTTTTTT.

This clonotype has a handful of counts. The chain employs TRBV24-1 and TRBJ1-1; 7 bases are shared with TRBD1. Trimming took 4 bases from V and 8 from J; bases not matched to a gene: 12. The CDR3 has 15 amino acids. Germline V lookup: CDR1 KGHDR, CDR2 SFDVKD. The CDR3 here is CATSDTRQGSKEAFF. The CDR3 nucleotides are TGTGCCACCAGTGACACCCGACAGGGCTCGAAGGAAGCTTTCTTT.

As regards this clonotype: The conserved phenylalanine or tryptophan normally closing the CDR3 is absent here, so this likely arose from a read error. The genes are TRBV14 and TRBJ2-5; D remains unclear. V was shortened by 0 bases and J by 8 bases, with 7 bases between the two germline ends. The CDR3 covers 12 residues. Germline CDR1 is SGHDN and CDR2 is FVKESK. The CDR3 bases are TGTGCCAGCAGCCAAGACGGCCAAACCCAGTACTCC. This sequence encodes CASSQDGQTQYS.

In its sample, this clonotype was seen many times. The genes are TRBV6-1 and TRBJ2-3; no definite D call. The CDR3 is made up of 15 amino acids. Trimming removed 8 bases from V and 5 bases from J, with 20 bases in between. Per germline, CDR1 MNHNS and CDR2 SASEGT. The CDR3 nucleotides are TGTGCCAGCTATACCCGGGCCCAAGCCGAAGATACGCAGTATTTT. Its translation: CASYTRAQAEDTQYF.

CDR3 DNA: TGTGCCAGCAGTGAAGAGTCTGGGCGAACGGGTTACGAGCAGTACTTC. Translated, it gives CASSEESGRTGYEQYF. This chain links TRBV2 with TRBJ2-7; D not resolved. This CDR3 spans 16 amino acids. The ends were cut back, 1 base at V and 4 bases at J, with 17 bases in the middle. Germline V gives CDR1 SNHLY, CDR2 FYNNEI.

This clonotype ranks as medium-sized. CDR3 sequence reads: CASSYGQGGNEQFF. CDR3 bases: TGTGCCAGCAGTTACGGGCAGGGAGGCAATGAGCAGTTCTTC. This sequence joins TRBV6-6 and TRBJ2-1, with a tentative D call TRBD2 (6 bases). Deletions cut 2 bases from V and 6 bases from J, with 11 bases between. This CDR3 has 14 residues. Germline-derived CDR1 and CDR2 are MNHNY and SVGAGI (reference sequence).

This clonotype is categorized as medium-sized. DNA for the CDR3: TGTGCCAGCAGCTTTTATGCGGGAGGGTTCACCGCCTACGAGCAGTACTTC. Translating gives CASSFYAGGFTAYEQYF. The chain links TRBV7-2 to TRBJ2-7; 9 positions agree with TRBD2. The germline V gene encodes CDR1 SGHTA and CDR2 FQGNSA. The CDR3 loop spans 17 amino acids. The trim removed 3 bases at V and 2 bases at J, leaving 11 bases unmatched.

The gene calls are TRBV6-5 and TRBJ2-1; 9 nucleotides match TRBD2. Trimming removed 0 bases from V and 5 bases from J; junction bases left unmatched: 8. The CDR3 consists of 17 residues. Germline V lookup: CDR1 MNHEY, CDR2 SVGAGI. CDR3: CASSYSILAGRNNEQFF. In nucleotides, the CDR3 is TGTGCCAGCAGTTACTCAATCCTAGCGGGAAGGAACAATGAGCAGTTCTTC.

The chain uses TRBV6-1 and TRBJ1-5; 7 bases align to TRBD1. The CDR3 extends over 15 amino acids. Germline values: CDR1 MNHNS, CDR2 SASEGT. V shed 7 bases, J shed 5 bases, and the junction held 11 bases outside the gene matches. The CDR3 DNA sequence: TGTGCCAGCAAGGGGAGGGGGCAGGGTGATCAGCCCCAGCATTTT. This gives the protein CASKGRGQGDQPQHF.

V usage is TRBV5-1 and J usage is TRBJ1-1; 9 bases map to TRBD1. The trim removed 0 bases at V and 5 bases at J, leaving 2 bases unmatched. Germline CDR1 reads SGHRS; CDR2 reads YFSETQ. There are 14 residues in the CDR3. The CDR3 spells CASSLGQGVTEAFF. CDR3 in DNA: TGCGCCAGCAGCTTGGGACAGGGGGTGACTGAAGCTTTCTTT.

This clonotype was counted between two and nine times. The CDR3 nucleotides are TGCGCCAGCAGCCAGATAAGAGGGGGAGACAGGGCCAAAAACATTCAGTACTTC. This encodes CASSQIRGGDRAKNIQYF. V is TRBV4-1 and J is TRBJ2-4; TRBD1 might be the D (6 bases). V was cut by 3 bases and J by 1 base, with 19 bases left in between. CDR1 and CDR2 from the germline V gene are MGHRA and YSYEKL. The CDR3 runs to 18 residues.